These 32 T cell receptor beta chains originate from one sample sequenced in a study of T cells in Graves' hyperthyroidism and ophthalmopathy. The TCR beta CDR3 regions underwent amplification using RNA transcripts as the source. The TCR CDR3 was amplified in a first-round RT-PCR using the HTBI primer set. TCRdb ran MiXCR on the multiplex PCR reads and lists one entry per CDR3 protein. Of under 650,000 distinct CDR3 sequences listed, roughly 15% are singletons. What was sequenced was blood. Receptors originate from a woman in her thirties with Graves' hyperthyroidism.

This clonotype was detected only a few times. The CDR3 loop reads CASSPTGTGRSEQYF. The CDR3 DNA sequence: TGTGCCAGCAGCCCAACCGGGACAGGACGCTCCGAGCAGTACTTC. This rearrangement joins TRBV7-3 to TRBJ2-7, with 8 positions matching TRBD1. V was clipped by 5 bases and J by 6 bases; unmatched bases: 12. From germline, CDR1 is SGHTA and CDR2 FQGTGA. The CDR3 runs 15 residues. Together with reference TRBV7-3 and TRBJ2-7, the CDR3 gives the full variable domain: GAGVSQTPSNKVTEKGKYVELRCDPISGHTALYWYRQSLGQGPEFLIYFQGTGAADDSGLPNDRFFAVRPEGSVSTLKIQRTERGDSAVYLCASSPTGTGRSEQYFGPGTRLTVT.

V and J are TRBV5-6 and TRBJ2-1; D is uncertain. The V end lost 3 bases, the J end lost 7 bases, and 5 bases lay between the germline ends. The CDR3 length is 11 residues. Germline CDR1 and CDR2: SGHDT and YYEEEE. The CDR3 DNA reads TGTGCCAGCAGCTCTATAAATGAGCAGTTCTTC. Its translation is CASSSINEQFF.

This clonotype showed up many times. CDR3 in amino acids: CATSAMRQGQTGELFF. CDR3 in DNA: TGTGCCACCAGTGCTATGCGACAGGGCCAGACCGGGGAGCTGTTTTTT. The V call is TRBV24-1, the J call TRBJ2-2; 7 bases agree with TRBD1. Germline assignment: CDR1 KGHDR and CDR2 SFDVKD. Trimming removed 5 bases from V and 5 bases from J; junction bases left unmatched: 10. This CDR3 contains 16 residues.

This clonotype was seen more than once but under ten times. The chain combines TRBV9 with TRBJ1-1; TRBD1 aligns across 9 bases. In germline, CDR1 is SGDLS, CDR2 YYNGEE. The CDR3 is 15 amino acids. With V trimmed by 3 bases and J by 10 bases, 13 bases remained unmatched. CDR3 sequence reads: CASSGAGTGFGGAFF. The CDR3 DNA follows: TGTGCCAGCAGCGGGGCCGGGACAGGGTTCGGTGGAGCTTTCTTT.

This clonotype was recorded at least ten times. The chain combines TRBV20-1 with TRBJ2-3, with TRBD2 matching 12 bases. V trimming: 6 bases; J trimming: 5 bases; junction bases outside the gene matches: 9. The germline CDR1 and CDR2 sequences are DFQATT and SNEGSKA (reference sequence). This CDR3 spans 15 amino acids. CDR3 in DNA: TGCAGTGCACCGACTAGCGGGAGTATCGAAGATACGCAGTATTTT. Translation: CSAPTSGSIEDTQYF.

The chain recombines TRBV30 with TRBJ2-7; TRBD1 aligns across 12 bases. The germline V gene encodes CDR1 GTSNPN and CDR2 SVGIG (reference sequence). The CDR3 length is 13 residues. The V gene end was trimmed by 4 bases and the J gene end by 13 bases; junction bases not matched to a gene: 11. CDR3 amino acids: CAWNAGTGGATYF. For the CDR3, the DNA is TGTGCCTGGAACGCCGGGACAGGGGGCGCGACATACTTC.

There are many counts of this clonotype. The chain recombines TRBV7-2 with TRBJ1-1; the D gene is possibly TRBD1 (6 bases). The CDR3 is 17 amino acids. CDR1 is SGHTA and CDR2 is FQGNSA in the germline V gene. V lost 4 bases and J 1 base, leaving 19 bases between the germline ends. DNA of the CDR3: TGTGCCAGCAGCTATTCTGTTGGGGGCGGGAGGAACACTGAAGCTTTCTTT. Its protein product is CASSYSVGGGRNTEAFF.

This clonotype was seen ten or more times. V and J are TRBV15 and TRBJ1-4; D not certain. This CDR3 has 14 amino acids. With 1 base removed from V and 7 bases from J, the gap between germline ends came to 10 bases. The germline CDR1 and CDR2 sequences are LNHNV and YYDKDF (reference sequence). The CDR3 sequence: CATSRGAMGEKLFF. The CDR3 DNA reads TGTGCCACCAGCAGAGGGGCGATGGGTGAAAAACTGTTTTTT.

This clonotype was recorded at least ten times. The rearrangement uses TRBV24-1 and TRBJ1-5; the D is unclear. The CDR3 contains 12 residues. The germline CDR1 and CDR2 sequences are KGHDR and SFDVKD. V shed 4 bases and J shed 4 bases, with 4 bases lying between them. CDR3 residues: CATSEWNQPQHF. CDR3 nucleotide sequence: TGTGCCACCAGTGAATGGAATCAGCCCCAGCATTTT.

The table lists this clonotype with a few counts. The chain joins TRBV27 to TRBJ1-2, with TRBD1 matching over 7 bases. The length of the CDR3 is 13 residues. Germline assignment: CDR1 MNHEY and CDR2 SMNVEV (reference sequence). Germline trimming cut 0 bases from V and 7 bases from J; bases unmatched to any gene: 2. CDR3 loop: CASSLSGQSGYTF. In DNA, the CDR3 is TGTGCCAGCAGTTTATCGGGACAGAGTGGCTACACCTTC.

In this sample, this clonotype turned up many times. This chain joins TRBV20-1 and TRBJ1-2, with 10 bases that match TRBD1. V lost 6 bases, J lost 5 bases, and 9 bases stayed unmatched. The CDR3 has 14 residues. The germline V gene encodes CDR1 DFQATT and CDR2 SNEGSKA (reference sequence). Here the CDR3 DNA reads TGCAGTGCCCATAGGCGGGGACAGGGGTATGGCTACACCTTC. This encodes CSAHRRGQGYGYTF.

In this sample, this clonotype turned up many times. The chain combines TRBV28 with TRBJ2-7, with D maybe TRBD2 (6 bases). The germline V and J ends were trimmed by 8 bases and 3 bases, with 23 bases remaining between them. Germline CDR1 MDHEN, CDR2 SYDVKM. The CDR3 loop spans 16 amino acids. CDR3 protein: CASHLGPSGGLYEQYF. CDR3 sequence (DNA): TGTGCCAGCCATCTCGGTCCCTCCGGGGGTCTCTACGAGCAGTACTTC.

This sequence joins TRBV19 and TRBJ2-1, with D possibly matching TRBD1 (6 bases). There are 14 residues in the CDR3. V was clipped by 1 base and J by 9 bases, with 13 bases between them. Germline lookup yields CDR1 LNHDA and CDR2 SQIVND (reference sequence). In DNA, the CDR3 is TGTGCCAGTAGTATAGCGGCAGGGGCAGGTGAGCAGTTCTTC. The encoded protein is CASSIAAGAGEQFF.

This clonotype was recorded at least ten times. The gene calls are TRBV28 and TRBJ2-1; perhaps D is TRBD1 or TRBD2 (7 bases each). Trimming removed 4 bases at V and 4 bases at J, with 17 bases between. The CDR3 extends over 16 amino acids. CDR1 MDHEN and CDR2 SYDVKM come from the germline V gene. CDR3 sequence (DNA): TGTGCCAGCAGTTCCCCAACAGGGGAGGGATACAATGAGCAGTTCTTC. Its protein product is CASSSPTGEGYNEQFF.

V gene TRBV18 combines with J gene TRBJ2-7; TRBD1 aligns across 7 bases. V gave up 6 bases and J gave up 3 bases; unmatched junction bases: 8. The CDR3 runs to 14 residues. The germline CDR1 and CDR2 sequences are KGHSH and LQKENI. The CDR3 sequence: CASSLSGGFYEQYF. The CDR3 coding sequence is TGTGCCAGCTCGTTATCAGGGGGATTCTACGAGCAGTACTTC.

This clonotype has a count of ten or more. The V gene is TRBV18, the J gene TRBJ1-5; TRBD1 matches at 9 bases. V was clipped by 1 base and J by 5 bases; unmatched bases: 3. The CDR3 length is 15 residues. Germline loops: CDR1 KGHSH, CDR2 LQKENI. CDR3 sequence: CASSPRTGEYQPQHF. The CDR3 DNA is TGTGCCAGCTCACCACGGACAGGGGAATATCAGCCCCAGCATTTT.

This clonotype was observed at least ten times. This rearrangement joins TRBV27 to TRBJ2-1; 7 bases are a match to TRBD2. V shed 2 bases and J 6 bases; nucleotides not matched to a gene: 1. This CDR3 region has 13 residues. In germline, CDR1 is MNHEY, CDR2 SMNVEV (reference sequence). In DNA form, the CDR3 reads TGTGCCAGCAGTTTACCGGGGGGCAATGAGCAGTTCTTC. Translating gives CASSLPGGNEQFF.

This sequence joins TRBV30 and TRBJ1-1; a weak D match, TRBD1 (6 bases). The germline gives CDR1 GTSNPN, CDR2 SVGIG (reference sequence). The V gene lost 3 bases and the J gene lost 3 bases, with 11 bases spanning the gap. The CDR3 spans 13 residues. This CDR3 reads CAWRWGTYTEAFF. DNA of the CDR3: TGTGCCTGGAGATGGGGGACATACACTGAAGCTTTCTTT.

The chain combines TRBV4-1 with TRBJ2-5; TRBD2 agrees at 7 bases. Losses at the gene ends were 1 base for V and 5 bases for J; bases not matched to a gene: 7. There are 15 residues in the CDR3. CDR1 and CDR2 from the germline V gene are MGHRA and YSYEKL. The CDR3 reads CASSQVSAGGETQYF. As DNA, the CDR3 is TGCGCCAGCAGCCAAGTGTCCGCCGGGGGGGAGACCCAGTACTTC.

This clonotype appeared many times. The chain carries TRBV30 and TRBJ2-3, with D possibly TRBD2 on 6 matching bases. The length of the CDR3 is 14 residues. The V end was cut by 0 bases, the J end by 3 bases, with 10 bases between. Germline V gene sequence: CDR1 GTSNPN, CDR2 SVGIG (reference sequence). This CDR3 reads CAWSVLADTDTQYF. In DNA form, the CDR3 reads TGTGCCTGGAGTGTGTTAGCGGATACAGATACGCAGTATTTT.

This clonotype has ten or more counts. This rearrangement joins TRBV25-1 to TRBJ1-1; D is uncertain. Deletions cut 2 bases from V and 5 bases from J, with 15 bases between. The germline CDR1 and CDR2 sequences are MGHDK and SYGVNS. The length of the CDR3 is 15 residues. CDR3 DNA: TGTGCCAGCAGTGAACGGGTAACGGGAAGAACTGAAGCTTTCTTT. This encodes CASSERVTGRTEAFF.

The V gene is TRBV6-1, the J gene TRBJ1-6, with 10 bases lining up with TRBD1. Trimming took 4 bases from V and 9 from J; bases not matched to a gene: 6. CDR1 and CDR2 from the germline V gene are MNHNS and SASEGT. The CDR3 has 15 residues. The CDR3, as DNA: TGTGCCAGCAGTGGGAGACAGGGGGCTCCTTCACCCCTCCACTTT. Protein sequence: CASSGRQGAPSPLHF.

The J gene is TRBJ2-5, the V gene TRBV7-8; D perhaps matches TRBD2 (5 bases). The CDR3 spans 17 residues. Trimming took 4 bases from V and 5 from J, leaving 23 bases between them. Germline V gene sequence: CDR1 SGHVS, CDR2 FQNEAQ. The CDR3 nucleotides are TGTGCCAGCAGCTCCGAGGCGTTTTATCATTGGAGGGAGACCCAGTACTTC. It codes for CASSSEAFYHWRETQYF.

There are many counts of this clonotype. The genes are TRBV11-2 and TRBJ2-5; a possible D gene is TRBD1 (5 bases). CDR1 is SGHAT and CDR2 is FQNNGV in the germline V gene. This CDR3 comprises 14 residues. V lost 2 bases, J lost 6 bases, and 13 bases lay in between. The CDR3 nucleotides read TGTGCCAGCAGCTTACGAGTAGGGGTCAAGACCCAGTACTTC. It codes for CASSLRVGVKTQYF.

Only a few counts were recorded for this clonotype. The V gene is TRBV15, the J gene TRBJ2-2; 8 bases align to TRBD2. The CDR3 spans 17 residues. The V gene's germline CDR1 is LNHNV and CDR2 YYDKDF (reference sequence). With 1 base clipped from V and 4 bases from J, the junction kept 8 bases outside the gene matches. The DNA of the CDR3 is TGTGCCACCAGCAGAGGGATAGCGGGGTATGGCACCGGGGAGCTGTTTTTT. Its translation: CATSRGIAGYGTGELFF.

The chain carries TRBV7-8 and TRBJ1-6; perhaps TRBD1 as D (5 bases). The germline V gene encodes CDR1 SGHVS and CDR2 FQNEAQ. Trimming took off 2 bases at V and 2 bases at J, with 13 bases between the two ends. This CDR3 spans 17 amino acids. CDR3 in DNA: TGTGCCAGCAGCTTACGTGACAGCCTCACCTATAATTCACCCCTCCACTTT. It is translated as CASSLRDSLTYNSPLHF.

This clonotype was observed many times. The chain links TRBV30 to TRBJ2-7; 9 positions agree with TRBD1. In germline, CDR1 is GTSNPN, CDR2 SVGIG (reference sequence). The CDR3 spans 13 residues. The trim removed 0 bases at V and 6 bases at J, leaving 3 bases unmatched. The CDR3 sequence is CAWSVNRGREQYF. DNA of the CDR3: TGTGCCTGGAGTGTGAACAGGGGGCGCGAGCAGTACTTC.

This chain links TRBV7-9 with TRBJ2-7; the D gene is possibly TRBD2 (5 bases). CDR3 size: 15 residues. Trimming cost V 2 bases and J 3 bases, with 14 bases left between them. The germline V gene has CDR1 SEHNR and CDR2 FQNEAQ (reference sequence). The CDR3 bases are TGTGCCAGCAGCTTAATGGACGGGATCTACTACGAGCAGTACTTC. Its translation: CASSLMDGIYYEQYF.

CDR3 loop: CASSHVRDRAYEQYF. CDR3 DNA: TGTGCCAGCAGCCACGTCCGGGACAGGGCCTACGAGCAGTACTTC. The chain recombines TRBV3-1 with TRBJ2-7; the match to TRBD1 covers 9 bases. The CDR3 spans 15 residues. CDR1 is LGHDT and CDR2 is YNNKEL in the germline V gene (reference sequence). Trimming took 3 bases from V and 2 from J; bases not matched to a gene: 5.

At least ten counts were recorded for this clonotype. CDR3 loop: CASRLAGGDEQFF. In nucleotides, the CDR3 is TGTGCCAGCAGACTAGCGGGAGGCGATGAGCAGTTCTTC. The chain employs TRBV6-1 and TRBJ2-1, with TRBD2 matching over 12 bases. The CDR3 has 13 amino acids. From germline, CDR1 is MNHNS and CDR2 SASEGT. Trimming took 6 bases from V and 8 from J; bases not matched to a gene: 2.

In its sample, this clonotype was seen a few times. The chain employs TRBV19 and TRBJ2-7; no firm D call. V was pared by 3 bases and J by 0 bases, with 9 bases between. Germline CDR1 is LNHDA and CDR2 is SQIVND (reference sequence). The CDR3 contains 14 residues. The CDR3 region is CASSMATTSYEQYF. CDR3 DNA sequence: TGTGCCAGTAGTATGGCGACAACCTCCTACGAGCAGTACTTC. The variable domain in full, completed from reference TRBV19 and TRBJ2-7, reads DGGITQSPKYLFRKEGQNVTLSCEQNLNHDAMYWYRQDPGQGLRLIYYSQIVNDFQKGDIAEGYSVSREKKESFPLTVTSAQKNPTAFYLCASSMATTSYEQYFGPGTRLTVT.

The table lists this clonotype with a few counts. The CDR3 spells CASSIGGDFPWNEQFF. The DNA of the CDR3 is TGTGCCAGTAGTATTGGGGGCGACTTCCCCTGGAATGAGCAGTTCTTC. The chain combines TRBV19 with TRBJ2-1; the D gene is possibly TRBD1 (6 bases). Trimming took off 3 bases at V and 7 bases at J, with 19 bases between the two ends. This CDR3 is built from 16 residues. Germline loops: CDR1 LNHDA, CDR2 SQIVND (reference sequence).